Following are 13 T cell receptor beta chains from one sample sequenced in a study of PD-1 blockade in classical Hodgkin lymphoma. The time point is: newly diagnosed, previously untreated cHL patient sample. Produced via immunoSEQ multiplex PCR; TCRdb's table is partial and in-frame only. The sample contains tens of thousands of clones, 93% of which appear only once. The sequenced sample was peripheral blood mononuclear cells (PBMCs). All receptors come from a human donor with classical Hodgkin lymphoma.

The J gene is TRBJ1-3, the V gene TRBV25-1; no reliable D call. The CDR3 totals 15 residues. Germline lookup yields CDR1 MGHDK and CDR2 SYGVNS. Trimming cost V 0 bases and J 11 bases, with 17 bases left between them. CDR3 loop: CASSEYGETSVAIYF. The CDR3 DNA reads TGTGCCAGCAGTGAATATGGAGAAACTTCGGTCGCCATATATTTT.

The chain employs TRBV2 and TRBJ2-1; 8 bases match TRBD1. The V segment lost 4 bases and the J segment 3 bases; nucleotides outside the gene matches: 5. The germline V gene has CDR1 SNHLY and CDR2 FYNNEI. The CDR3 loop spans 15 amino acids. The CDR3 coding sequence is TGTGCCAGCAGTGGGAGGACAGGGATCTACAATGAGCAGTTCTTC. Its translation: CASSGRTGIYNEQFF.

The chain carries TRBV7-2 and TRBJ1-5; the D is unclear. Germline assignment: CDR1 SGHTA and CDR2 FQGNSA. The ends were cut back, 1 base at V and 5 bases at J, with 9 bases in the middle. CDR3 length equals 14 residues. The CDR3 sequence is CASSLVAPDQPQHF. Here the CDR3 DNA reads TGTGCCAGCAGCTTAGTTGCCCCGGATCAGCCCCAGCATTTT.

V gene TRBV9 combines with J gene TRBJ2-3, with 9 positions matching TRBD2. V was pared by 4 bases and J by 3 bases, with 9 bases of the junction left unmatched. Per germline, CDR1 SGDLS and CDR2 YYNGEE. CDR3 length equals 16 residues. In DNA, the CDR3 is TGTGCCAGCAGCTCACATCTAGCGGGGAAGACAGATACGCAGTATTTT. As protein: CASSSHLAGKTDTQYF.

The rearrangement uses TRBV7-2 and TRBJ2-7, with TRBD2 as a possible D gene (6 bases). The V end lost 2 bases, the J end lost 5 bases, and 10 bases lay between the germline ends. Germline values: CDR1 SGHTA, CDR2 FQGNSA. The CDR3 length is 13 residues. CDR3 protein: CASSLLALNEQYF. CDR3 sequence (DNA): TGTGCCAGCAGCTTACTAGCGCTTAACGAGCAGTACTTC.

The chain's CDR3 is CASSSDQVTYNEQFF. The DNA of the CDR3 is TGTGCCAGCTCATCAGACCAGGTTACATACAATGAGCAGTTCTTC. The chain joins TRBV18 to TRBJ2-1, with unresolved D. Trimming shortened V by 5 bases and J by 4 bases, and 15 bases separated the two germline ends. In germline, CDR1 is KGHSH, CDR2 LQKENI. The CDR3 spans 15 residues.

The rearrangement links TRBV2 to TRBJ1-5, with 7 bases identical to TRBD1. The CDR3 extends over 13 amino acids. The junction had 0 bases not matched to a gene; V was cut back by 3 bases and J by 4 bases. CDR1 and CDR2 from the germline V gene are SNHLY and FYNNEI. In nucleotides, the CDR3 is TGTGCCAGCAGTGAGGACAGGAATCAGCCCCAGCATTTT. It specifies CASSEDRNQPQHF.

The V and J genes are TRBV14 and TRBJ1-2; a possible D gene is TRBD1 (5 bases). The V end lost 7 bases, the J end lost 4 bases, and 13 bases lay between the germline ends. This CDR3 is built from 13 residues. Germline-derived CDR1 and CDR2 are SGHDN and FVKESK. The CDR3 DNA reads as TGTGCCAGCACCCCACAGGAGGGCTATGGCTACACCTTC. Its protein product is CASTPQEGYGYTF.

V gene TRBV2 combines with J gene TRBJ1-5; TRBD1 matches at 11 bases. CDR1 is SNHLY and CDR2 is FYNNEI in the germline V gene. The CDR3 has 15 residues. Trimming at V came to 9 bases and at J to 4 bases, leaving 8 bases not matched to a gene. The DNA of the CDR3 is TGTGCCAGTATGACCGGGGACAGGGGGAATCAGCCCCAGCATTTT. Its protein is CASMTGDRGNQPQHF.

V gene TRBV30 combines with J gene TRBJ2-3, with 7 bases matching TRBD1. V gave up 0 bases and J gave up 0 bases; unmatched junction bases: 6. Germline lookup yields CDR1 GTSNPN and CDR2 SVGIG (reference sequence). The CDR3 consists of 16 residues. CDR3 in amino acids: CAWSVFRQGSTDTQYF. CDR3 DNA sequence: TGTGCCTGGAGTGTATTCAGACAGGGAAGCACAGATACGCAGTATTTT.

This chain joins TRBV7-9 and TRBJ2-7, with D perhaps TRBD2 (5 bases). Trimming took off 4 bases at V and 2 bases at J, with 9 bases between the two ends. There are 13 residues in the CDR3. CDR1 and CDR2 from the germline V gene are SEHNR and FQNEAQ (reference sequence). This CDR3 is CASSSDSAYEQYF. The CDR3 DNA reads TGTGCCAGCAGCTCTGATAGCGCCTACGAGCAGTACTTC.

The chain joins TRBV6-5 to TRBJ1-1, with no clear D. In germline, CDR1 is MNHEY, CDR2 SVGAGI. Trimming took 0 bases from V and 6 from J, leaving 11 bases between them. The CDR3 covers 14 residues. Written as DNA, the CDR3 is TGTGCCAGCAGTTACTCGGTTTCTGCTTCTGAAGCTTTCTTT. Translating gives CASSYSVSASEAFF.

V is TRBV5-1 and J is TRBJ2-5; perhaps TRBD2 as D (6 bases). The germline V gene has CDR1 SGHRS and CDR2 YFSETQ. The CDR3 consists of 15 residues. Trimming took 5 bases from V and 1 from J, leaving 15 bases between them. In DNA, the CDR3 is TGCGCCAGCAGTTCGACCGGAGGGACCCAAGAGACCCAGTACTTC. Translation gives CASSSTGGTQETQYF.